Each of the 30 T cell receptor beta chains below was sequenced from the same sample in a study of human T cells and chemical hapten exposure. TCRdb reprocessed the RACE reads via MiXCR and lists one record per CDR3 protein. Here the sample spans 300,000 to 450,000 distinct CDR3 sequences, roughly 4.8% being singletons. Time point defined: patch test 1, 2 weeks after DPC sensitization. Sample treatment: therapeutic diphenylcyclopropenone sensitization with weekly scalp DPC. Specimen: whole blood, collected in connection with sensitization to the hapten diphenylcyclopropenone (DPC). The source of these receptors is a woman in her forties or fifties with alopecia areata. Some clones in this sample may be carry-over from other donors' samples.

This clonotype was observed at least ten times. This sequence joins TRBV18 and TRBJ2-1, with TRBD2 matching over 10 bases. Germline V gives CDR1 KGHSH, CDR2 LQKENI. This CDR3 comprises 14 residues. V trimming: 2 bases; J trimming: 9 bases; junction bases outside the gene matches: 4. The CDR3 nucleotides read TGTGCCAGCTCACCAACTAGCGGGACGAGTGAGCAGTTCTTC. It specifies CASSPTSGTSEQFF. Using reference TRBV18 and TRBJ2-1 for the parts outside the CDR3, the full variable domain is NAGVMQNPRHLVRRRGQEARLRCSPMKGHSHVYWYRQLPEEGLKFMVYLQKENIIDESGMPKERFSAEFPKEGPSILRIQQVVRGDSAAYFCASSPTSGTSEQFFGPGTRLTVL.

This clonotype occurred many times. This chain uses TRBV12-3 or TRBV12-4 with TRBJ1-5; D not resolved. V was cut by 3 bases and J by 2 bases, with 2 bases left in between. The CDR3 runs 12 residues. CDR3 in DNA: TGTGCCAGCAGTTTTGGCAATCAGCCCCAGCATTTT. Amino acids: CASSFGNQPQHF.

Ten or more counts support this clonotype. The rearrangement joins TRBV27 to TRBJ1-2; 7 nucleotides align to TRBD1. Unmatched junction bases numbered 5, after V lost 6 bases and J lost 4 bases. CDR1 and CDR2 from the germline V gene are MNHEY and SMNVEV (reference sequence). The CDR3 length is 13 residues. CDR3 sequence reads: CASRAGGSYGYTF. The CDR3 nucleotides read TGTGCCAGCAGAGCAGGGGGGTCCTATGGCTACACCTTC.

This clonotype was picked up many times. The J gene is TRBJ2-1, the V gene TRBV9; D may be TRBD1 (5 bases). Trimming shortened V by 4 bases and J by 6 bases, and 11 bases separated the two germline ends. CDR1 and CDR2 (germline): SGDLS, YYNGEE. This CDR3 is 13 amino acids long. CDR3 protein: CASSPVRVNEQFF. CDR3 DNA sequence: TGTGCCAGCAGCCCAGTCAGGGTCAATGAGCAGTTCTTC.

Many counts were recorded for this clonotype. The genes are TRBV14 and TRBJ1-1; TRBD1 might be the D (6 bases). CDR1 is SGHDN and CDR2 is FVKESK in the germline V gene. Trimming removed 1 base from V and 4 bases from J, with 13 bases in between. This CDR3 is built from 15 residues. The CDR3 region is CASSQASTGATEAFF. The CDR3 DNA is TGTGCCAGCAGCCAAGCTTCAACGGGGGCCACTGAAGCTTTCTTT.

The chain is built from TRBV11-2 and TRBJ1-3, with D tentatively TRBD1 (5 bases). The CDR3 covers 15 residues. Germline-derived CDR1 and CDR2 are SGHAT and FQNNGV. Trimming stripped 0 bases from V and 6 bases from J, with 12 bases between. In DNA, the CDR3 is TGTGCCAGCAGCTTAGATGGGACCCTTCAAAACACCATATATTTT. The encoded protein is CASSLDGTLQNTIYF. Using reference TRBV11-2 and TRBJ1-3 for the parts outside the CDR3, the full variable domain is EAGVAQSPRYKIIEKRQSVAFWCNPISGHATLYWYQQILGQGPKLLIQFQNNGVVDDSQLPKDRFSAERLKGVDSTLKIQPAKLEDSAVYLCASSLDGTLQNTIYFGEGSWLTVV.

The sample holds many counts of this clonotype. This chain connects TRBV29-1 to TRBJ2-3; 13 positions match TRBD2. Germline V gene data show CDR1 as SQVTM and CDR2 as ANQGSEA. J lost 1 base, V lost 3 bases, and 10 bases had no gene match. The CDR3 totals 18 residues. The CDR3, as DNA: TGCAGCGTTGAGAGGGGCATCGGACTAGCGGGAGGCACAGATACGCAGTATTTT. The encoded protein is CSVERGIGLAGGTDTQYF.

The chain carries TRBV13 and TRBJ1-2; 7 positions match TRBD1. V was pared by 7 bases and J by 3 bases, with 5 bases of the junction left unmatched. The CDR3 covers 13 residues. The germline gives CDR1 PRHDT, CDR2 FYEKMQ (reference sequence). The DNA for the CDR3 is TGTGCCAGCACCCTCCAGGGGGACTATGGCTACACCTTC. Its protein is CASTLQGDYGYTF. The whole variable domain, remainder taken from reference TRBV13 and TRBJ1-2, is AAGVIQSPRHLIKEKRETATLKCYPIPRHDTVYWYQQGPGQDPQFLISFYEKMQSDKGSIPDRFSAQQFSDYHSELNMSSLELGDSALYFCASTLQGDYGYTFGSGTRLTVV.

This clonotype was counted ten times or more. V and J are TRBV27 and TRBJ2-1, with 15 bases fitting TRBD2. V dropped 5 bases and J dropped 5; count of bases not matched to a gene: 4. Per germline, CDR1 MNHEY and CDR2 SMNVEV (reference sequence). The CDR3 has 16 amino acids. The CDR3 is CASSPRTSGRDNEQFF. The CDR3 DNA follows: TGTGCCAGCAGTCCACGGACTAGCGGGAGGGACAATGAGCAGTTCTTC.

The J gene is TRBJ2-1, the V gene TRBV12-3 or TRBV12-4; 7 positions match TRBD2. The V segment lost 4 bases and the J segment 5 bases; nucleotides outside the gene matches: 8. This CDR3 contains 15 residues. CDR3 in amino acids: CASSSAGVNDNEQFF. CDR3 DNA: TGTGCCAGCAGTTCGGCGGGGGTGAACGACAATGAGCAGTTCTTC.

CDR3 in DNA: TGTGCCAGCAGCCCACCCCCTCCGGGACAGGGGGCGGGCGGCAATCAGCCCCAGCATTTT. Translated, it gives CASSPPPPGQGAGGNQPQHF. V usage is TRBV7-9 and J usage is TRBJ1-5; TRBD1 agrees at 12 bases. Germline CDR1 and CDR2: SEHNR and FQNEAQ (reference sequence). Unmatched junction bases numbered 16, after V lost 5 bases and J lost 2 bases. This CDR3 has 20 amino acids.

The chain is built from TRBV7-2 and TRBJ1-4; D remains ambiguous. Germline loops: CDR1 SGHTA, CDR2 FQGNSA. The CDR3 spans 16 residues. V lost 1 base and J lost 0, with 9 bases in between. The DNA for the CDR3 is TGTGCCAGCAGCTTAGGGACCCCGGCAACTAATGAAAAACTGTTTTTT. The encoded protein is CASSLGTPATNEKLFF. Full variable domain (rest looked up from reference TRBV7-2 and TRBJ1-4): GAGVSQSPSNKVTEKGKDVELRCDPISGHTALYWYRQSLGQGLEFLIYFQGNSAPDKSGLPSDRFSAERTGGSVSTLTIQRTQQEDSAVYLCASSLGTPATNEKLFFGSGTQLSVL.

The sample holds many counts of this clonotype. The gene calls are TRBV13 and TRBJ1-4; tentatively, D is TRBD1 (5 bases). From germline, CDR1 is PRHDT and CDR2 FYEKMQ (reference sequence). The CDR3 consists of 14 residues. V shed 3 bases and J shed 8 bases, with 13 bases lying between them. CDR3 sequence: CASSFGQGPEKLFF. The CDR3 DNA sequence: TGTGCCAGCAGCTTCGGGCAGGGACCGGAAAAACTGTTTTTT.

This clonotype occurred many times. The chain joins TRBV20-1 to TRBJ1-2, with 7 positions matching TRBD1. The trim removed 0 bases at V and 3 bases at J, leaving 7 bases unmatched. This CDR3 contains 15 residues. Germline-derived CDR1 and CDR2 are DFQATT and SNEGSKA (reference sequence). Here the CDR3 DNA reads TGCAGTGCTAGAGATCCGGGACAGAAGGACTATGGCTACACCTTC. It encodes CSARDPGQKDYGYTF.

This clonotype appeared many times. The chain is built from TRBV6-5 and TRBJ2-1; 8 nucleotides align to TRBD2. Germline values: CDR1 MNHEY, CDR2 SVGAGI. The ends lost 4 bases at V and 0 bases at J; junction bases unmatched: 11. This CDR3 has 18 residues. The CDR3 DNA follows: TGTGCCAGCAGTTCCCTTACAATCAGCGGGAGCTCCTACAATGAGCAGTTCTTC. Protein sequence: CASSSLTISGSSYNEQFF.

This clonotype was seen only a few times. The chain recombines TRBV10-3 with TRBJ1-2; maybe TRBD1 (5 bases). The CDR3 has 15 residues. The V and J ends lost 4 bases and 4 bases respectively, with 16 bases between them. Germline CDR1 and CDR2: ENHRY and SYGVKD. The CDR3: CAISGGRGSGYGYTF. Written as DNA, the CDR3 is TGTGCCATCAGTGGTGGAAGGGGCTCAGGCTATGGCTACACCTTC.

This clonotype was detected ten times or more. The chain employs TRBV9 and TRBJ1-1; no clear D. The CDR3 length is 13 residues. The germline V gene encodes CDR1 SGDLS and CDR2 YYNGEE. V was clipped by 0 bases and J by 5 bases, with 8 bases between them. The CDR3 loop reads CASSVDLDTEAFF. The CDR3 bases are TGTGCCAGCAGCGTAGACCTGGATACTGAAGCTTTCTTT.

This clonotype came up many times. The V call is TRBV5-1, the J call TRBJ2-3; a weak D match, TRBD1 (6 bases). Germline V gene data show CDR1 as SGHRS and CDR2 as YFSETQ. The CDR3 is made up of 14 amino acids. Trimming removed 5 bases from V and 2 bases from J, with 12 bases in between. In DNA form, the CDR3 reads TGCGCCAGCAGTCTGGACAGCAACACAGATACGCAGTATTTT. Translation: CASSLDSNTDTQYF.

This clonotype was counted ten times or more. The genes are TRBV4-3 and TRBJ1-2, with TRBD1 matching over 7 bases. The CDR3 is 15 residues long. With 0 bases clipped from V and 5 bases from J, the junction kept 6 bases outside the gene matches. Germline lookup yields CDR1 LGHNA and CDR2 YSLEER. DNA of the CDR3: TGCGCCAGCAGCCAAGATAAGACAGGGAGTTATGGCTACACCTTC. It translates to CASSQDKTGSYGYTF.

This clonotype was seen more than once but under ten times. This chain joins TRBV10-3 and TRBJ2-1; D tentatively reads TRBD1 or TRBD2 (5 bases each). Germline values: CDR1 ENHRY, CDR2 SYGVKD. V was trimmed by 8 bases and J by 6 bases, leaving 5 bases between them. This CDR3 contains 10 residues. CDR3 residues: CAIGGNEQFF. CDR3 coding DNA: TGTGCCATCGGGGGCAATGAGCAGTTCTTC.

This clonotype was detected a few times. This chain connects TRBV12-3 or TRBV12-4 to TRBJ1-5; a possible D gene is TRBD1 (6 bases). The length of the CDR3 is 15 residues. Trimming took off 4 bases at V and 2 bases at J, with 12 bases between the two ends. The CDR3 region is CASSSTGLGNQPQHF. In DNA form, the CDR3 reads TGTGCCAGCAGTTCCACAGGGCTCGGCAATCAGCCCCAGCATTTT.

This clonotype occurred a few times. The rearrangement joins TRBV5-8 to TRBJ2-1; D is undetermined. V lost 0 bases, J lost 8 bases, and 12 bases lay in between. This CDR3 is 14 amino acids long. Germline assignment: CDR1 SGHTS and CDR2 YDEGEE. DNA of the CDR3: TGTGCCAGCAGCTTGGCAGAAAGGGTGGATGAGCAGTTCTTC. This translates into CASSLAERVDEQFF.

The chain joins TRBV24-1 to TRBJ1-2, with D uncertain. The CDR3 spans 13 residues. V was clipped by 6 bases and J by 4 bases, with 11 bases between them. CDR1 is KGHDR, CDR2 SFDVKD, per germline. CDR3 amino acids: CATSSGSFYGYTF. CDR3 nucleotides: TGTGCCACCAGTTCCGGGAGCTTCTATGGCTACACCTTC.

This clonotype was recorded at least ten times. The J gene is TRBJ1-5, the V gene TRBV27; the D is unclear. The CDR3 runs to 13 residues. Germline-derived CDR1 and CDR2 are MNHEY and SMNVEV (reference sequence). V was shortened by 2 bases and J by 9 bases, with 11 bases between the two germline ends. In DNA, the CDR3 is TGTGCCAGCAGTTTAGCACCACAAGGGCCCCAGCATTTT. Protein: CASSLAPQGPQHF.

This sequence joins TRBV7-7 and TRBJ2-5; TRBD2 aligns across 7 bases. V shed 5 bases and J 2 bases; nucleotides not matched to a gene: 8. The CDR3 consists of 15 residues. Germline V gene sequence: CDR1 SSHAT, CDR2 FNYEAQ (reference sequence). DNA for the CDR3: TGTGCCAGCAGCCCGCCGGGAGCGGGGCAAGAGACCCAGTACTTC. Protein: CASSPPGAGQETQYF.

This clonotype has just a few counts. The chain employs TRBV20-1 and TRBJ2-3; D gene uncertain. CDR1 and CDR2 from the germline V gene are DFQATT and SNEGSKA (reference sequence). CDR3 length: 16 amino acids. Trimming shortened V by 1 base and J by 4 bases, and 18 bases separated the two germline ends. DNA for the CDR3: TGCAGTGCTAGAGGGTCTCGGAATACGAACGCAGATACGCAGTATTTT. The encoded protein is CSARGSRNTNADTQYF.

Many counts were recorded for this clonotype. The chain has TRBV20-1 and TRBJ1-6, with D hard to call. Germline values: CDR1 DFQATT, CDR2 SNEGSKA (reference sequence). CDR3 size: 16 residues. Trimming shortened V by 1 base and J by 6 bases, and 16 bases separated the two germline ends. CDR3 amino acids: CSARAFNVSPNSPLHF. CDR3 DNA: TGCAGTGCTAGAGCTTTTAATGTCTCTCCTAATTCACCCCTCCACTTT.

This clonotype was seen more than once but under ten times. This rearrangement joins TRBV27 to TRBJ1-5; D is undetermined. The CDR3 loop spans 14 amino acids. Trimming pared 2 bases from V and 2 bases from J, leaving 7 bases between. The germline V gene encodes CDR1 MNHEY and CDR2 SMNVEV (reference sequence). The chain's CDR3 is CASSLRPGNQPQHF. Written as DNA, the CDR3 is TGTGCCAGCAGTTTAAGGCCAGGCAATCAGCCCCAGCATTTT.

This clonotype has at least ten counts. The rearrangement links TRBV7-2 to TRBJ2-5; 9 bases are a match to TRBD2. The CDR3 totals 14 residues. CDR1 is SGHTA, CDR2 FQGNSA, per germline. V shed 5 bases, J shed 5 bases, and the junction held 6 bases outside the gene matches. CDR3: CASSRSGRWETQYF. CDR3 DNA sequence: TGTGCCAGCAGCCGTAGCGGGAGATGGGAGACCCAGTACTTC.

V and J are TRBV9 and TRBJ2-3; 7 bases map to TRBD2. This CDR3 is built from 15 residues. With V trimmed by 2 bases and J by 2 bases, 5 bases remained unmatched. Germline loops: CDR1 SGDLS, CDR2 YYNGEE. The CDR3 sequence is CASSVGGDPTDTQYF. In DNA, the CDR3 is TGTGCCAGCAGCGTTGGGGGGGATCCCACAGATACGCAGTATTTT.